A selection of T cell receptor beta chains follows, all from one sample in a study of cytomegalovirus exposure and HLA in healthy donors. The method was immunoSEQ multiplex PCR; TCRdb's version includes in-frame clones alone and lacks a portion of them. The data contain 180,000 or so clones, about 79% of them singletons. The specimen sequenced was PBMCs. These receptors came from a man aged 50-60 years in good health and CMV-seropositive. Each CDR3 is given with its conserved first and last residue. A D gene is named only where the DNA matches it firmly. A row's size may be missing; if present it is once, few, many or a size class.

clone_size | d_call | j_call | v_call | cdr3_nt | cdr3_aa
- | - | TRBJ2-3 | TRBV11-2 | TGTGCCAGCAGCTTTCGCGGGGAAAACACAGATACGCAGTATTTT | CASSFRGENTDTQYF
- | TRBD2 | TRBJ2-1 | TRBV29-1 | TGCAGCGTTCGACTAGCGGGGCGCCCGAATGAGCAGTTCTTC | CSVRLAGRPNEQFF
- | TRBD2 | TRBJ2-5 | TRBV30 | TGTGCCTGGAGTGGCGGGGGTCCTAGGGAGACCCAGTACTTC | CAWSGGGPRETQYF
- | - | TRBJ2-2 | TRBV6-5 | TGTGCCAGCAGTTTTGGAGGCAGGGGAAACACCGGGGAGCTGTTTTTT | CASSFGGRGNTGELFF
- | - | TRBJ1-2 | TRBV2 | TGTGCCAGCAGGCCGGGACCGGCGGGGGGCTACACCTTC | CASRPGPAGGYTF
- | - | TRBJ2-3 | TRBV7-9 | TGTGCCAGCAGCCCTCAGGGGACGGCAGATACGCAGTATTTT | CASSPQGTADTQYF
- | TRBD1 | TRBJ1-4 | TRBV4-1 | TGCGCCAGCAGCCAAGGGGTAACAGGGGCTTTTGAAAAACTGTTTTTT | CASSQGVTGAFEKLFF
- | - | TRBJ2-5 | TRBV15 | TGTGCCACCAGCAGAGTGTCGGTTTGGGAGACCCAGTACTTC | CATSRVSVWETQYF
- | TRBD1 | TRBJ1-2 | TRBV4-2 | TGTGCCAGCAGCCTTACGGGAGACAGGGTGGATGGCTACACCTTC | CASSLTGDRVDGYTF
once | - | TRBJ2-2 | TRBV2 | TGTGCCAGCAGCGGGGGGCCGGTCGGGGAGCTGTTTTTT | CASSGGPVGELFF
- | - | TRBJ1-2 | TRBV6-5 | TGTGCCAGCAGCCTCGACAGCTATGGCTACACCTTC | CASSLDSYGYTF
- | - | TRBJ2-5 | TRBV5-1 | TGCGCCAGCAGCAACAGGGTGGGAGAGACCCAGTACTTC | CASSNRVGETQYF
few | - | TRBJ1-1 | TRBV10-3 | TGTGCCATCAGTGAGTCGACTTTTGTACCTGAAGCTTTCTTT | CAISESTFVPEAFF
- | - | TRBJ2-2 | TRBV10-3 | TGTGCCATCAGTGAGATACAGAACGCGAACACCGGGGAGCTGTTTTTT | CAISEIQNANTGELFF
- | TRBD1 | TRBJ2-1 | TRBV7-9 | TGTGCCAGCAGCTACTACCCCCAGGGGGCCGCTAGAATCAATGAGCAGTTCTTC | CASSYYPQGAARINEQFF
- | TRBD2 | TRBJ2-2 | TRBV10-1 | TGCGCCAGCAGTGAGTCTATTAGCGGGGGGACCTACACCGGGGAGCTGTTTTTT | CASSESISGGTYTGELFF
- | - | TRBJ2-7 | TRBV7-8 | TGTGCCAGCAGCCTCGGGTCCTTTTACGAGCAGTACTTC | CASSLGSFYEQYF
- | TRBD1 | TRBJ1-1 | TRBV5-8 | TGTGCCAGCAGCCGGGGTACAGGGGTTCGCACTGAAGCTTTCTTT | CASSRGTGVRTEAFF
- | TRBD2 | TRBJ2-5 | TRBV5-1 | TGCGCCAGCAGCCCGGGGGGGGAATGGGGCTCAGGAGAGACCCAGTACTTC | CASSPGGEWGSGETQYF
- | TRBD2 | TRBJ2-1 | TRBV28 | TGTGCCAGCAGTCCAGCGGGGATCGATGAGCAGTTCTTC | CASSPAGIDEQFF
few | TRBD1 | TRBJ1-3 | TRBV6-5 | TGTGCCAGCAGTCGGACAGGGGATGGAAACACCATATATTTT | CASSRTGDGNTIYF
- | TRBD1 | TRBJ1-4 | TRBV25-1 | TGTGCCAGCGGACATCCCATCGCAGGGGGCTGGGGAAAACTGTTTTTT | CASGHPIAGGWGKLFF
- | TRBD1 | TRBJ2-3 | TRBV5-1 | TGCGCCAGCAGCGCACAGGGGGGTGAGGCAGATACGCAGTATTTT | CASSAQGGEADTQYF
- | TRBD1 | TRBJ1-6 | TRBV30 | TGTGCCTCAACGGGACAGCCAACGTCGTCACCCCTCCACTTT | CASTGQPTSSPLHF
few | - | TRBJ1-2 | TRBV11-2 | TGTGCCAGCAGCTTAGAGGTGGGGAGCGGCTACACCTTC | CASSLEVGSGYTF
- | TRBD1 | TRBJ1-4 | TRBV4-1 | TGCGCCAGCAGCCAAGAGGACAGGACGCGTCTTAAACTGTTTTTT | CASSQEDRTRLKLFF
- | - | TRBJ1-3 | TRBV5-6 | TGTGCCAGCAGCTTGGAGGGGCCGGGAAACACCATATATTTT | CASSLEGPGNTIYF
- | TRBD1 | TRBJ1-3 | TRBV30 | TGTGCCTGGAGTGTGGGACAGGGATCAGGAAACACCATATATTTT | CAWSVGQGSGNTIYF
- | TRBD2 | TRBJ2-3 | TRBV5-8 | TGTGCCAGCAGCCGCGGGACTAGCGGGGGGGCCAGTTCAGATACGCAGTATTTT | CASSRGTSGGASSDTQYF
- | TRBD1 | TRBJ2-3 | TRBV28 | TGTGCCAGTGACGACTTCGGACAGGCCGATACGCAGTATTTT | CASDDFGQADTQYF
- | - | TRBJ1-6 | TRBV7-9 | TGTGCCAGCAGCCCAGACTGGGAGTCTTCACCCCTCCACTTT | CASSPDWESSPLHF
- | - | TRBJ1-4 | TRBV7-8 | TGTGCCAGCAGCCCCCCAGGGAGCAGGGGTGAAAAACTGTTTTTT | CASSPPGSRGEKLFF
- | TRBD2 | TRBJ2-2 | TRBV7-3 | TGTGCCAGCAGCTCTAGCGGGGGGGTCGAGACCGGGGAGCTGTTTTTT | CASSSSGGVETGELFF
- | TRBD2 | TRBJ2-1 | TRBV7-9 | TGTGCCAGCAGCTCCGCCTGGAAGCGGGGGAGGCAGTTCTTC | CASSSAWKRGRQFF
- | - | TRBJ2-2 | TRBV27 | TGTGCCAGCAGCCACATTAACGGGGAGCTGTTTTTT | CASSHINGELFF
- | - | TRBJ2-7 | TRBV6-5 | TGTGCCAGCAGTTACTCGAGAGGTAGGACCTACGAGCAGTACTTC | CASSYSRGRTYEQYF
- | TRBD1 | TRBJ1-2 | TRBV29-1 | TGCAGCGTTGGGCCTGAGACAGGGGCAGCTAACTATGGCTACACCTTC | CSVGPETGAANYGYTF
- | TRBD1 | TRBJ1-1 | TRBV7-6 | TGTGCCAGCAGCTTAGGTCAGGGGGCTACTGAAGCTTTCTTT | CASSLGQGATEAFF
- | - | TRBJ2-7 | TRBV5-5 | TGTGCCAGCAGCTCGGACACCGTCAAGCAGTACTTC | CASSSDTVKQYF
- | - | TRBJ1-6 | TRBV6-5 | TGTGCCAGCAGTTATGCGACAGTAGGTTCACCCCTCCACTTT | CASSYATVGSPLHF
- | - | TRBJ1-3 | TRBV28 | TGTGCCAGCGTTAGTTATAGAAACACCATATATTTT | CASVSYRNTIYF
- | - | TRBJ1-4 | TRBV4-3 | TGCGCCAGCAGCCAAGGAGGCCTTGAGCTGTTTTTT | CASSQGGLELFF
- | - | TRBJ2-7 | TRBV15 | TGTGCCACCAGCAGAGACAGGGACGAGCAGTACTTC | CATSRDRDEQYF
- | - | TRBJ2-2 | TRBV6-5 | TGTGCCAGCCAGGAGGGTACCGGGGAGCTGTTTTTT | CASQEGTGELFF
- | TRBD2 | TRBJ2-5 | TRBV28 | TGTGCCAGCAGCCCGGGGGGACAAGAGACCCAGTACTTC | CASSPGGQETQYF
- | - | TRBJ2-2 | TRBV7-9 | TGTGCCAGCAGCTTATGGATGTCAGAAGGGGCCGGGGAGCTGTTTTTT | CASSLWMSEGAGELFF
- | - | TRBJ1-2 | TRBV29-1 | TGCAGCGTAGAAAATCTCGGGACTCATGGCTACACCTTC | CSVENLGTHGYTF
- | - | TRBJ2-2 | TRBV7-6 | TGTGCCAGCAGCACGTCCGGGGGGAACACCGGGGAGCTGTTTTTT | CASSTSGGNTGELFF